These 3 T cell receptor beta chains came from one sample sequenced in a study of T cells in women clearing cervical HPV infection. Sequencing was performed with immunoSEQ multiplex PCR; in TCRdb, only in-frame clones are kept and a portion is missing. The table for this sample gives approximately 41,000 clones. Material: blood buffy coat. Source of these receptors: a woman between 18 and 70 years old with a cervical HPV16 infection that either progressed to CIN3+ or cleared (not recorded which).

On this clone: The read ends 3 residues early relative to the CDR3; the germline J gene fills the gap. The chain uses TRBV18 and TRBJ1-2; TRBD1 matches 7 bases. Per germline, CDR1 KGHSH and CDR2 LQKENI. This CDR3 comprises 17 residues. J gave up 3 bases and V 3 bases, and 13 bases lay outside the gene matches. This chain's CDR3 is CASSPSPREGADYGYTF. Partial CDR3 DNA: TGTGCCAGCTCACCGTCCCCTAGGGAGGGGGCTGACTATGGC.

CDR3 DNA (partial): TGTGCCAGCAGCTTTGGTAGCTCCTACAATGAG. It is translated as CASSFGSSYNE. The complete CDR3 protein is CASSFGSSYNEQFF. The chain couples TRBV11-2 to TRBJ2-1; D unclear. The read gets to within 3 residues of the CDR3 end, and the germline J gene fills in the rest. V was pared by 3 bases and J by 0 bases, with 6 bases between. The germline V gene encodes CDR1 SGHAT and CDR2 FQNNGV. The CDR3 is 14 residues long.

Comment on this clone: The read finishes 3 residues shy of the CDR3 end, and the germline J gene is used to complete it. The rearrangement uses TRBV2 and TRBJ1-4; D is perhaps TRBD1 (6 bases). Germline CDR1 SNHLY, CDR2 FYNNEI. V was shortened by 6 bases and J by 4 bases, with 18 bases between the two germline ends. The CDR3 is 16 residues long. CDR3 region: CASRDTYRARNEKLFF. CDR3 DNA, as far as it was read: TGTGCCAGCAGGGATACTTACAGGGCGCGTAATGAAAAA.